Each of the 23 T cell receptor beta chains below was sequenced from the same sample in a study of regulatory T cells in long-lasting Graves disease (dated by TCRdb to 2020 to 2023). The time point label on this specimen signifies: newly diagnosed GD, antithyroid drugs for less than 3 months. For both TCR sequencing and RNA sequencing, RNA was extracted from PBMCs in TRIzol. Libraries were built with multiplex PCR. Sequencing instrument: Illumina HiSeq 4000. CDR3 regions were amplified by Arm-PCR with iRepertoire HTBI primers to construct TCR beta libraries. TCRdb trimmed the raw reads at Q25, called clones with MiXCR and kept productive beta chains. Entries are consolidated by CDR3 protein sequence, retaining the most common genes and DNA. The sample contains around 470,000 distinct CDR3 sequences, 11% to 15% of them found a single time. The leading ten clones occupy roughly 18% of the sample. The sample was also reused in another study, on T cells in Graves' hyperthyroidism and ophthalmopathy.

The material was peripheral blood mononuclear cells (PBMCs), obtained at new diagnosis, from a patient treated with antithyroid drugs. Receptors were obtained from a woman aged 45 to 65 with Graves disease. Donor details come from another sample of the same person, matched by shared clones.

This clonotype was counted at least ten times. V is TRBV7-2 and J is TRBJ2-2, with D uncertain. V was shortened by 7 bases and J by 4 bases, with 13 bases between the two germline ends. CDR3 length: 14 residues. Germline V gene lookup returns CDR1 SGHTA and CDR2 FQGNSA. As DNA, the CDR3 is TGTGCCAGCACCTCCCATCGAGCCACCGGGGAGCTGTTTTTT. Its translation is CASTSHRATGELFF.

About this clonotype itself: This may arise from a read error, as a much more abundant clone is one base away. The gene calls are TRBV9 and TRBJ2-1, with TRBD2 as a possible D gene (5 bases). Germline V gives CDR1 SGDLS, CDR2 YYNGEE. CDR3 length: 16 amino acids. The CDR3 nucleotides are TGTGCCAGCGGCGTATGGCCTGGACGGGGTTACAATGAGCAGTTCTTC. It codes for CASGVWPGRGYNEQFF.

There are many counts of this clonotype. V gene TRBV7-2 combines with J gene TRBJ2-1; tentative D call: TRBD2 (6 bases). This CDR3 contains 13 residues. Trimming left V 5 bases short and J 9 bases short, with 14 bases between. CDR1 and CDR2 from the germline V gene are SGHTA and FQGNSA. CDR3 in DNA: TGTGCCAGCAGCCCCCGACTAGTAAGTGAGCAGTTCTTC. This encodes CASSPRLVSEQFF.

The chain recombines TRBV7-6 with TRBJ2-2; D remains ambiguous. Between the trimmed V and J ends, which lost 6 bases and 4 bases, there was a span of 12 bases. Germline CDR1 and CDR2: SGHVS and FNYEAQ. There are 14 residues in the CDR3. The CDR3 DNA is TGTGCCAGCAGTGGCCGGTCCCCCACCGGGGAGCTGTTTTTT. The encoded protein is CASSGRSPTGELFF.

The chain recombines TRBV27 with TRBJ2-7; D may correspond to TRBD1 or TRBD2 (6 bases each). Trimming removed 1 base from V and 1 base from J, with 11 bases in between. Per germline, CDR1 MNHEY and CDR2 SMNVEV (reference sequence). This CDR3 region has 15 residues. The CDR3 sequence is CASSLFLGGSYEQYF. CDR3 sequence (DNA): TGTGCCAGCAGTTTATTTTTAGGGGGGTCCTACGAGCAGTACTTC.

The sample holds many counts of this clonotype. The CDR3 nucleotides read TGTGCCAGCAGCGCAGGCTCAGACACATACGCGAACACCGGGGAGCTGTTTTTT. It is translated as CASSAGSDTYANTGELFF. The V call is TRBV7-9, the J call TRBJ2-2; D not certain. The germline V and J ends were trimmed by 5 bases and 0 bases, with 19 bases remaining between them. This CDR3 has 18 amino acids. Germline V lookup: CDR1 SEHNR, CDR2 FQNEAQ (reference sequence).

V and J are TRBV30 and TRBJ1-1, with a weak D call TRBD1 (5 bases). There are 12 residues in the CDR3. Trimming took 2 bases from V and 13 from J, leaving 17 bases between them. Germline V gene data show CDR1 as GTSNPN and CDR2 as SVGIG (reference sequence). The CDR3: CAWSLQVSRGFF. The DNA for the CDR3 is TGTGCCTGGAGTTTACAGGTGAGTAGAGGTTTCTTT.

This clonotype has ten or more counts. The J gene is TRBJ2-7, the V gene TRBV11-2; possible D gene TRBD2, 6 bases. CDR1 is SGHAT and CDR2 is FQNNGV in the germline V gene. This CDR3 is 14 amino acids long. Between the trimmed V and J ends, which lost 4 bases and 3 bases, there was a span of 13 bases. CDR3 residues: CASSSGRGYYEQYF. CDR3 sequence (DNA): TGTGCCAGCAGCTCCGGCCGGGGGTACTACGAGCAGTACTTC.

The chain combines TRBV5-1 with TRBJ2-1; 9 nucleotides align to TRBD2. CDR3 length: 15 amino acids. Trimming cost V 0 bases and J 7 bases; bases outside gene matches: 5. Germline values: CDR1 SGHRS, CDR2 YFSETQ. CDR3 sequence reads: CASSLDLAGVNEQFF. For the CDR3, the DNA is TGCGCCAGCAGCTTGGATTTAGCGGGAGTAAATGAGCAGTTCTTC.

This clonotype was recorded many times. This chain joins TRBV15 and TRBJ2-3; possibly TRBD2 for D (5 bases). V gave up 4 bases and J gave up 2 bases, with 16 bases separating them. This CDR3 region has 16 residues. Germline V gives CDR1 LNHNV, CDR2 YYDKDF (reference sequence). The chain's CDR3 is CATSKSSGPNTDTQYF. The CDR3 nucleotides are TGTGCCACCAGCAAGTCAAGCGGACCTAACACAGATACGCAGTATTTT.

The chain joins TRBV28 to TRBJ2-6; D is undetermined. The CDR3 spans 14 residues. Germline CDR1 MDHEN, CDR2 SYDVKM. V lost 6 bases and J 0 bases, leaving 6 bases between the germline ends. The CDR3 DNA sequence: TGTGCCAGCAGCGAGCACTCTGGGGCCAACGTCCTGACTTTC. Translated: CASSEHSGANVLTF.

This clonotype was detected many times. The chain is built from TRBV28 and TRBJ2-7; tentatively, D is TRBD2 (5 bases). V lost 3 bases to trimming and J lost 3 bases, with 18 bases between them. Germline V CDR1 and CDR2: MDHEN, SYDVKM. This CDR3 has 16 residues. The CDR3 loop reads CASSFGDTQLNYEQYF. The CDR3 DNA is TGTGCCAGCAGTTTCGGGGATACGCAGCTAAACTACGAGCAGTACTTC.

This clonotype was observed a few times. V is TRBV6-2 or TRBV6-3 and J is TRBJ1-1; 9 bases are a match to TRBD1. CDR1 is MNHEY and CDR2 is SVGEGT in the germline V gene. The length of the CDR3 is 16 residues. V lost 6 bases to trimming and J lost 1 base; unmatched junction nucleotides: 9. CDR3 DNA: TGTGCCAGCAGCCGGGGACAGGGAGGTTCGAACACTGAAGCTTTCTTT. Amino acid sequence: CASSRGQGGSNTEAFF.

This clonotype was counted ten times or more. The rearrangement links TRBV27 to TRBJ2-2; D assignment may be TRBD1 or TRBD2 (5 bases each). Germline values: CDR1 MNHEY, CDR2 SMNVEV (reference sequence). V was pared by 6 bases and J by 7 bases, with 21 bases between. The CDR3 runs 16 residues. CDR3 bases: TGTGCCAGCAGCCCAACCCGGGGCGCCCGAGGCGGGGAGCTGTTTTTT. This translates into CASSPTRGARGGELFF.

This clonotype was found many times. This chain links TRBV12-3 or TRBV12-4 with TRBJ2-5; 10 positions match TRBD1. The length of the CDR3 is 14 residues. After removal of 5 bases from V and 6 bases from J, the junction contained 6 bases not matched to a gene. CDR3 sequence (DNA): TGTGCCAGCAGTCTTTGGGACAGGGGAAAGACCCAGTACTTC. It is translated as CASSLWDRGKTQYF.

The table lists this clonotype with many counts. The rearrangement uses TRBV12-3 or TRBV12-4 and TRBJ2-3; D might be TRBD1 (6 bases). V shed 6 bases and J shed 2 bases, with 12 bases lying between them. The CDR3 totals 14 residues. In DNA form, the CDR3 reads TGTGCCAGCAGAGCCCAGGGGACCACAGATACGCAGTATTTT. Its protein is CASRAQGTTDTQYF.

This clonotype has at least ten counts. In DNA form, the CDR3 reads TGTGCCAGCATAGCGGGAGGGGACACCGGGGAGCTGTTTTTT. It codes for CASIAGGDTGELFF. The chain is built from TRBV28 and TRBJ2-2, with 11 bases matching TRBD2. CDR1 is MDHEN, CDR2 SYDVKM, per germline. J lost 3 bases, V lost 7 bases, and 1 base had no gene match. This CDR3 has 14 amino acids. The entire variable domain, with the rest obtained from reference TRBV28 and TRBJ2-2, is as follows: DVKVTQSSRYLVKRTGEKVFLECVQDMDHENMFWYRQDPGLGLRLIYFSYDVKMKEKGDIPEGYSVSREKKERFSLILESASTNQTSMYLCASIAGGDTGELFFGEGSRLTVL.

This clonotype was observed many times. The rearrangement uses TRBV24-1 and TRBJ1-5, with D perhaps TRBD1 (6 bases). V was pared by 3 bases and J by 7 bases, with 12 bases between. Per the germline V gene, CDR1 is KGHDR and CDR2 is SFDVKD. The CDR3 runs 14 residues. The CDR3 coding sequence is TGTGCCACCAGTGATCCAGGGGATGGCCAGCCCCAGCATTTT. Protein product: CATSDPGDGQPQHF.

This clonotype was picked up many times. CDR3 DNA sequence: TGTGCCAGCAGCTTAAACAGGGCGCTCCGCTATGGCTACACCTTC. Translated: CASSLNRALRYGYTF. The rearrangement uses TRBV7-2 and TRBJ1-2; TRBD1 is a possible D gene (6 bases). Per germline, CDR1 SGHTA and CDR2 FQGNSA. CDR3 length equals 15 residues. V was clipped by 2 bases and J by 4 bases, with 14 bases between them.

This clonotype occurred once. The chain is built from TRBV4-1 and TRBJ1-4, with TRBD1 matching over 8 bases. This CDR3 contains 17 residues. V trimming: 4 bases; J trimming: 5 bases; junction bases outside the gene matches: 12. Germline CDR1 is MGHRA and CDR2 is YSYEKL. CDR3 sequence (DNA): TGCGCCAGCAGCCCCCAGCTCGCCGGGACAGGCAATGAAAAACTGTTTTTT. Translation gives CASSPQLAGTGNEKLFF.

The CDR3 region has the DNA TGTGCCTGGAGCGGCGGACTGGGCGGGGAGCTGTTTTTT. It yields the protein CAWSGGLGGELFF. V and J are TRBV30 and TRBJ2-2, with a possible D match to TRBD2 (5 bases). V lost 3 bases, J lost 7 bases, and 12 bases lay in between. Germline V gene data show CDR1 as GTSNPN and CDR2 as SVGIG (reference sequence). CDR3 length: 13 amino acids.

This clonotype was counted between two and nine times. The chain links TRBV9 to TRBJ2-1; 10 bases are a match to TRBD1. Germline V lookup: CDR1 SGDLS, CDR2 YYNGEE. V shed 3 bases and J 4 bases; nucleotides not matched to a gene: 22. The CDR3 consists of 21 residues. The CDR3 reads CASSGEDRGPPFSGTYNEQFF. The CDR3 DNA sequence: TGTGCCAGCAGCGGAGAAGACAGGGGGCCCCCCTTTAGCGGGACTTACAATGAGCAGTTCTTC. Complete variable domain (other parts from reference TRBV9 and TRBJ2-1): DSGVTQTPKHLITATGQRVTLRCSPRSGDLSVYWYQQSLDQGLQFLIQYYNGEERAKGNILERFSAQQFPDLHSELNLSSLELGDSALYFCASSGEDRGPPFSGTYNEQFFGPGTRLTVL.

This clonotype was seen at least ten times. V usage is TRBV14 and J usage is TRBJ2-7, with TRBD2 identical over 13 bases. Germline V gene data show CDR1 as SGHDN and CDR2 as FVKESK. The CDR3 runs 15 residues. V lost 2 bases to trimming and J lost 3 bases; unmatched junction nucleotides: 1. The CDR3 coding sequence is TGTGCCAGCAGCCAATGGACTAGCGGGAGCTACGAGCAGTACTTC. The encoded protein is CASSQWTSGSYEQYF.